A single sample is the source of the 26 T cell receptor beta chains below, sequenced in a study of regulatory T cells in long-lasting Graves disease (dated by TCRdb to about 2021). The library was made by multiplex PCR. The sequencing machine was an Illumina HiSeq 4000. CDR3 regions were amplified by Arm-PCR with iRepertoire HTBI primers to construct TCR beta libraries. Clones were called with MiXCR by TCRdb after fastp trimmed the public reads at Q25, and only in-frame beta chains were retained. Each CDR3 protein appears once, grouped with its most common genes and DNA. This sample gives 300,000 to 500,000 distinct CDR3 sequences in total; roughly 20% of them show up just once. Of the sample, less than 25% is held by the ten largest clones. The time point label of this sample denotes: persistent/refractory GD, antithyroid drugs over 5 years with positive TRAb. For both TCR sequencing and RNA sequencing, RNA was extracted from PBMCs in TRIzol.

The specimen comprised peripheral blood mononuclear cells (PBMCs), sampled when the disease was refractory, from a patient treated with antithyroid drugs. The receptors derive from a female donor with Graves disease.

The chain links TRBV29-1 to TRBJ2-2; a weak D match, TRBD1 (6 bases). V lost 8 bases to trimming and J lost 0 bases, with 10 bases between them. Per germline, CDR1 SQVTM and CDR2 ANQGSEA. The CDR3 has 13 residues. As DNA, the CDR3 is TGCAGCCTTCGGGACACGAACACCGGGGAGCTGTTTTTT. It encodes CSLRDTNTGELFF.

This sequence joins TRBV9 and TRBJ2-3; TRBD2 aligns across 9 bases. CDR3 length: 17 residues. The germline CDR1 and CDR2 sequences are SGDLS and YYNGEE. With V trimmed by 0 bases and J by 0 bases, 5 bases remained unmatched. The CDR3 nucleotides read TGTGCCAGCAGCGTAGGAGCGGGAGGTACTAGCACAGATACGCAGTATTTT. Its translation: CASSVGAGGTSTDTQYF.

This clonotype was counted a few times. V gene TRBV2 combines with J gene TRBJ1-4; D is undetermined. This CDR3 region has 13 residues. Deletions cut 6 bases from V and 4 bases from J, with 9 bases between. Germline V gene lookup returns CDR1 SNHLY and CDR2 FYNNEI. The CDR3 bases are TGTGCCAGCAGCGTCCCGAATAATGAAAAACTGTTTTTT. This codes for CASSVPNNEKLFF.

This chain joins TRBV11-3 and TRBJ2-6; D may be TRBD1 (5 bases). Germline-derived CDR1 and CDR2 are SGHNT and YENEEA. The CDR3 is made up of 15 amino acids. Trimming stripped 5 bases from V and 0 bases from J, with 8 bases between. The CDR3 DNA follows: TGTGCCAGCAGCCAGGGATACTCTGGGGCCAACGTCCTGACTTTC. Its protein is CASSQGYSGANVLTF.

The sample holds many counts of this clonotype. The genes are TRBV5-5 and TRBJ1-1; D gene ambiguous. CDR3 length: 15 residues. Germline-derived CDR1 and CDR2 are SGHKS and YYEKEE (reference sequence). V dropped 0 bases and J dropped 0 bases, with 9 bases sitting between them. The CDR3 protein is CASSLDRHMNTEAFF. CDR3 nucleotides: TGTGCCAGCAGCTTGGACAGACATATGAACACTGAAGCTTTCTTT.

This clonotype was recorded at least ten times. V usage is TRBV7-2 and J usage is TRBJ1-4; TRBD1 is a possible D gene (5 bases). The CDR3 spans 15 residues. V shed 5 bases and J shed 7 bases, with 17 bases lying between them. Germline V gives CDR1 SGHTA, CDR2 FQGNSA. CDR3 coding DNA: TGTGCCAGCAGCCTCCTCCGGATCGGGGGTGAAAAACTGTTTTTT. Translation: CASSLLRIGGEKLFF.

J is TRBJ2-7 and V is TRBV12-3 or TRBV12-4; 8 bases are a match to TRBD1. This CDR3 contains 14 residues. Trimming at V came to 5 bases and at J to 5 bases, leaving 8 bases not matched to a gene. CDR3 region: CASSPRGQGNEQYF. The CDR3 nucleotides read TGTGCCAGCAGTCCCAGGGGGCAAGGAAACGAGCAGTACTTC.

There are many counts of this clonotype. The V gene is TRBV10-3, the J gene TRBJ1-1; 8 bases line up with TRBD1. CDR1 and CDR2 from the germline V gene are ENHRY and SYGVKD. The CDR3 consists of 11 residues. Trimming cost V 6 bases and J 8 bases; bases outside gene matches: 2. The CDR3 loop is CAIRRDREAFF. In DNA, the CDR3 is TGTGCCATCAGGCGGGACAGGGAAGCTTTCTTT.

The genes are TRBV20-1 and TRBJ1-6, with 8 nucleotides matching TRBD1. Germline V gene data show CDR1 as DFQATT and CDR2 as SNEGSKA (reference sequence). The CDR3 spans 17 residues. After removal of 3 bases from V and 8 bases from J, the junction contained 15 bases not matched to a gene. The CDR3 protein is CSASKTTGAPRDSPLHF. For the CDR3, the DNA is TGCAGTGCTAGTAAGACGACAGGGGCTCCAAGGGATTCACCCCTCCACTTT.

This clonotype has ten or more counts. The J gene is TRBJ2-5, the V gene TRBV6-5; D is unresolved. The V gene's germline CDR1 is MNHEY and CDR2 SVGAGI. V was shortened by 0 bases and J by 4 bases, with 3 bases between the two germline ends. The CDR3 runs to 12 residues. In nucleotides, the CDR3 is TGTGCCAGCAGTTACTCGATAGAGACCCAGTACTTC. Protein product: CASSYSIETQYF.

This clonotype has a handful of counts. This clone may be a read error of a much larger clone one base away. The rearrangement joins TRBV7-9 to TRBJ2-5; TRBD1 is a possible D gene (6 bases). V was shortened by 6 bases and J by 0 bases, with 20 bases between the two germline ends. Germline CDR1 reads SEHNR; CDR2 reads FQNEAQ (reference sequence). This CDR3 region has 17 residues. The CDR3 sequence is CASSLSGTQANQETQYF. For the CDR3, the DNA is TGTGCCAGCAGTCTGTCCGGGACACAGGCCAACCAAGAGACCCAGTACTTC.

The rearrangement uses TRBV6-5 and TRBJ1-2, with D perhaps matching TRBD1 (5 bases). The CDR3 has 16 residues. Per the germline V gene, CDR1 is MNHEY and CDR2 is SVGAGI. The V end lost 0 bases, the J end lost 2 bases, and 13 bases lay between the germline ends. CDR3 DNA sequence: TGTGCCAGCAGTTACTCGAGATTTGGGGCAAACTATGGCTACACCTTC. Protein product: CASSYSRFGANYGYTF.

Ten or more counts support this clonotype. The genes are TRBV7-2 and TRBJ2-5; 7 nucleotides align to TRBD2. The CDR3 extends over 15 amino acids. The V segment lost 7 bases and the J segment 5 bases; nucleotides outside the gene matches: 13. Germline V lookup: CDR1 SGHTA, CDR2 FQGNSA. The CDR3 DNA reads as TGTGCCAGCACTTACTTGGGGGGAGGGGTGGAGACCCAGTACTTC. Translation gives CASTYLGGGVETQYF. Using reference TRBV7-2 and TRBJ2-5 for the parts outside the CDR3, the full variable domain is GAGVSQSPSNKVTEKGKDVELRCDPISGHTALYWYRQSLGQGLEFLIYFQGNSAPDKSGLPSDRFSAERTGGSVSTLTIQRTQQEDSAVYLCASTYLGGGVETQYFGPGTRLLVL.

This clonotype turned up a few times. The V call is TRBV10-2, the J call TRBJ1-6, with a weak D call TRBD1 (6 bases). CDR1 and CDR2 (germline): WSHSY, SAAADI. The CDR3 sequence is 14 residues long. Trimming took 5 bases from V and 8 from J, leaving 13 bases between them. The CDR3 region has the DNA TGCGCCAGCAGTTGGGAACAGGGAGATTCACCCCTCCACTTT. Translated, it gives CASSWEQGDSPLHF.

The sample holds many counts of this clonotype. The V and J genes are TRBV12-3 or TRBV12-4 and TRBJ1-4; D is unclear. Trimming took off 7 bases at V and 3 bases at J, with 9 bases between the two ends. The CDR3 totals 13 residues. In DNA form, the CDR3 reads TGTGCCAGCACCCTTGGCGCTAATGAAAAACTGTTTTTT. Encoded protein: CASTLGANEKLFF.

There are a few counts of this clonotype. The V call is TRBV3-1, the J call TRBJ2-1; tentatively, D is TRBD2 (7 bases). Germline V gene data show CDR1 as LGHDT and CDR2 as YNNKEL (reference sequence). The CDR3 sequence is 17 residues long. V was cut by 1 base and J by 4 bases, with 17 bases left in between. CDR3 sequence reads: CASSQGGGTGRYNEQFF. CDR3 nucleotides: TGTGCCAGCAGCCAAGGGGGGGGCACAGGAAGATACAATGAGCAGTTCTTC.

This clonotype was recorded many times. This sequence joins TRBV30 and TRBJ2-7; no reliable D call. The CDR3 has 11 residues. Per the germline V gene, CDR1 is GTSNPN and CDR2 is SVGIG (reference sequence). Trimming removed 1 base at V and 3 bases at J, with 4 bases between. The CDR3 DNA is TGTGCCTGGAGTGCCGTCTACGAGCAGTACTTC. Translation gives CAWSAVYEQYF.

This clonotype was seen at least ten times. CDR3 bases: TGTGCCACCAGCAGATCCCGGGACATTGGCAATGAGCAGTTCTTC. Translation: CATSRSRDIGNEQFF. This rearrangement joins TRBV15 to TRBJ2-1, with D possibly TRBD1 on 6 matching bases. Germline V gene sequence: CDR1 LNHNV, CDR2 YYDKDF (reference sequence). The CDR3 loop spans 15 amino acids. V shed 2 bases and J shed 6 bases, with 14 bases lying between them.

This sequence joins TRBV6-1 and TRBJ2-2; 8 nucleotides line up with TRBD1. After removal of 6 bases from V and 1 base from J, the junction contained 4 bases not matched to a gene. The CDR3 consists of 15 residues. Germline CDR1 MNHNS, CDR2 SASEGT. In nucleotides, the CDR3 is TGTGCCAGCAGCTCACAGGGGGGGAACACCGGGGAGCTGTTTTTT. Its protein is CASSSQGGNTGELFF.

This clonotype has just a few counts. The chain has TRBV10-3 and TRBJ1-2, with 12 bases fitting TRBD1. The trim removed 6 bases at V and 8 bases at J, leaving 10 bases unmatched. The germline gives CDR1 ENHRY, CDR2 SYGVKD. This CDR3 contains 15 residues. CDR3 sequence (DNA): TGTGCCATCAGCCCACCGGGACAGGGGGCGGGCGGCTACACCTTC. This codes for CAISPPGQGAGGYTF.

The chain recombines TRBV4-3 with TRBJ1-5, with 7 bases aligning to TRBD1. The CDR3 sequence is 16 residues long. Per the germline V gene, CDR1 is LGHNA and CDR2 is YSLEER. V was pared by 3 bases and J by 7 bases, with 12 bases of the junction left unmatched. CDR3 nucleotide sequence: TGCGCCAGCAGCCAGACTACAACAGGGGTAGGACAGCCCCAGCATTTT. Translating gives CASSQTTTGVGQPQHF.

This clonotype was seen repeatedly, ten times or more. The gene calls are TRBV18 and TRBJ2-5, with D tentatively TRBD1 (6 bases). CDR1 KGHSH and CDR2 LQKENI come from the germline V gene. The CDR3 consists of 13 residues. Trimming removed 0 bases at V and 5 bases at J, with 7 bases between. The CDR3 nucleotides are TGTGCCAGCTCACCACCAAGGGGGGAGACCCAGTACTTC. Residues: CASSPPRGETQYF.

This clonotype was recorded many times. The chain combines TRBV10-3 with TRBJ1-1; TRBD1 matches 7 bases. Per the germline V gene, CDR1 is ENHRY and CDR2 is SYGVKD. V was pared by 9 bases and J by 4 bases, with 8 bases of the junction left unmatched. This CDR3 is built from 13 residues. The CDR3 region has the DNA TGTGCCATAGGGGGCGAAATGGGCACTGAAGCTTTCTTT. Amino acid sequence: CAIGGEMGTEAFF.

Comment on this clonotype: This could be a read error, since a much larger clone is one nucleotide away. The chain joins TRBV2 to TRBJ1-1, with TRBD1 as a possible D gene (5 bases). This CDR3 region has 14 residues. V shed 4 bases and J shed 4 bases, with 13 bases lying between them. Germline V gene data show CDR1 as SNHLY and CDR2 as FYNNEI. CDR3 sequence reads: CASSARAGGTEAFF. CDR3 bases: TGTGCCAGCAGTGCCAGGGCGGGGGGCACTGAAGCTTTCTTT.

V is TRBV2 and J is TRBJ2-2; no clear D. Trimming left V 7 bases short and J 6 bases short, with 15 bases between. CDR1 is SNHLY and CDR2 is FYNNEI in the germline V gene. This CDR3 region has 14 residues. The chain's CDR3 is CASTNHELPGELFF. CDR3 coding DNA: TGTGCCAGCACTAATCACGAACTCCCCGGGGAGCTGTTTTTT.

This clonotype has ten or more counts. The genes are TRBV28 and TRBJ2-6, with D tentatively TRBD1 (5 bases). V lost 7 bases and J lost 0, with 10 bases in between. The CDR3 runs 15 residues. The germline V gene encodes CDR1 MDHEN and CDR2 SYDVKM. CDR3 region: CASITGASGANVLTF. The CDR3 DNA sequence: TGTGCCAGCATCACAGGTGCCTCTGGGGCCAACGTCCTGACTTTC. Drawing the rest from reference TRBV28 and TRBJ2-6, the complete variable domain is DVKVTQSSRYLVKRTGEKVFLECVQDMDHENMFWYRQDPGLGLRLIYFSYDVKMKEKGDIPEGYSVSREKKERFSLILESASTNQTSMYLCASITGASGANVLTFGAGSRLTVL.